The next 25 T cell receptor beta chains were all read from a single sample in a study of radiotherapy plus CTLA-4 blockade in lung cancer. The method was immunoSEQ multiplex PCR; TCRdb's version includes in-frame clones alone and lacks a portion of them. The table has 60,000 to 70,000 clones, 65% to 80% seen once. Sample: peripheral blood, taken from a patient treated with radiotherapy plus ipilimumab. These receptors all come from a human donor with non-small cell lung cancer who had a complete response to radiotherapy plus ipilimumab.

V and J are TRBV7-2 and TRBJ2-7, with D possibly matching TRBD1 (5 bases). Trimming cost V 0 bases and J 4 bases, with 13 bases left between them. The CDR3 runs to 15 residues. The germline V gene encodes CDR1 SGHTA and CDR2 FQGNSA. The CDR3 DNA sequence: TGTGCCAGCAGCTTAGCGGCAGCAAGACAGTACGAGCAGTACTTC. Translating gives CASSLAAARQYEQYF.

The J gene is TRBJ2-7, the V gene TRBV25-1; D is unclear. This CDR3 has 11 amino acids. The germline V and J ends were trimmed by 2 bases and 4 bases, with 3 bases remaining between them. Germline lookup yields CDR1 MGHDK and CDR2 SYGVNS. CDR3 nucleotide sequence: TGTGCCAGCAGTGAAGGGTACGAGCAGTACGTC. It encodes CASSEGYEQYV.

This clone was observed a few times. The V gene is TRBV5-1, the J gene TRBJ2-1; D unclear. The CDR3 totals 15 residues. V shed 1 base and J shed 5 bases, with 13 bases lying between them. Germline V gives CDR1 SGHRS, CDR2 YFSETQ. The CDR3 here is CASSLLGNEHNEQFF. The DNA of the CDR3 is TGCGCCAGCAGCTTGTTAGGTAATGAGCACAATGAGCAGTTCTTC.

The chain combines TRBV10-3 with TRBJ1-1; unclear D gene. CDR1 is ENHRY, CDR2 SYGVKD, per germline. Trimming stripped 10 bases from V and 1 base from J, with 16 bases between. The CDR3 has 14 residues. Written as DNA, the CDR3 is TGTGCCACGGCGGTGGGAGGAGCGAACACTGAAGCTTTCTTT. It translates to CATAVGGANTEAFF.

In nucleotides, the CDR3 is TGTGCCAGCAGCTTAGGGTGGAAGGGGCAGTTCTTC. Translating gives CASSLGWKGQFF. The chain uses TRBV7-2 and TRBJ2-1; unclear D gene. The germline V gene encodes CDR1 SGHTA and CDR2 FQGNSA. The V end was cut by 1 base, the J end by 12 bases, with 10 bases between. The CDR3 runs 12 residues.

This clone appeared once. This chain's CDR3 is CAWSGQGAGQPQHF. CDR3 DNA: TGTGCCTGGAGTGGACAGGGGGCAGGGCAGCCCCAGCATTTT. J is TRBJ1-5 and V is TRBV30, with 10 bases aligning to TRBD1. V was pared by 1 base and J by 7 bases, with 4 bases of the junction left unmatched. The CDR3 length is 14 residues. Germline V gene lookup returns CDR1 GTSNPN and CDR2 SVGIG (reference sequence).

This clone has a single count. The chain uses TRBV9 and TRBJ2-5; 9 bases fit TRBD1. Germline V gene lookup returns CDR1 SGDLS and CDR2 YYNGEE. The CDR3 contains 16 residues. With V trimmed by 3 bases and J by 5 bases, 11 bases remained unmatched. The DNA for the CDR3 is TGTGCCAGCAGCGCCCAAGCAGGACAGGGGCTTGAGACCCAGTACTTC. Protein: CASSAQAGQGLETQYF. The whole variable domain, filled in from reference TRBV9 and TRBJ2-5, reads DSGVTQTPKHLITATGQRVTLRCSPRSGDLSVYWYQQSLDQGLQFLIQYYNGEERAKGNILERFSAQQFPDLHSELNLSSLELGDSALYFCASSAQAGQGLETQYFGPGTRLLVL.

This clone was observed a single time. This sequence joins TRBV6-5 and TRBJ2-1; the D call may be TRBD1 or TRBD2 (5 bases each). V lost 3 bases to trimming and J lost 6 bases, with 12 bases between them. From germline, CDR1 is MNHEY and CDR2 SVGAGI. This CDR3 has 14 amino acids. The CDR3 nucleotides read TGTGCCAGCAGTTATTCGGGACGGAGCAATGAGCAGTTCTTC. This sequence encodes CASSYSGRSNEQFF.

This clone has only a few counts. The chain employs TRBV7-2 and TRBJ2-7, with D possibly being TRBD1 (5 bases). The germline CDR1 and CDR2 sequences are SGHTA and FQGNSA. The length of the CDR3 is 13 residues. Trimming cost V 1 base and J 4 bases, with 8 bases left between them. CDR3 DNA: TGTGCCAGCAGCTTAGGCAGGGTTTACGAGCAGTACGTC. It yields the protein CASSLGRVYEQYV.

This rearrangement joins TRBV9 to TRBJ2-3; D is uncertain. Trimming shortened V by 7 bases and J by 2 bases, and 11 bases separated the two germline ends. The germline CDR1 and CDR2 sequences are SGDLS and YYNGEE. CDR3 length: 13 residues. The DNA of the CDR3 is TGTGCCAGCCAATCGGGTCTCACAGATACGCAGTATTTT. This gives the protein CASQSGLTDTQYF.

This clone was seen more than once but under ten times. The CDR3 here is CSVEDLRGAGGYTF. The DNA of the CDR3 is TGCAGCGTTGAAGATCTTCGGGGGGCAGGTGGCTACACCTTC. The chain combines TRBV29-1 with TRBJ1-2; the D gene is possibly TRBD1 (6 bases). This CDR3 has 14 residues. Germline V gene lookup returns CDR1 SQVTM and CDR2 ANQGSEA. Trimming took off 0 bases at V and 7 bases at J, with 15 bases between the two ends. The full variable domain, rest sourced from reference TRBV29-1 and TRBJ1-2, is SAVISQKPSRDICQRGTSLTIQCQVDSQVTMMFWYRQQPGQSLTLIATANQGSEATYESGFVIDKFPISRPNLTFSTLTVSNMSPEDSSIYLCSVEDLRGAGGYTFGSGTRLTVV.

V gene TRBV19 combines with J gene TRBJ2-5; tentatively, D is TRBD1 (6 bases). This CDR3 spans 14 amino acids. V lost 0 bases and J 3 bases, leaving 8 bases between the germline ends. From germline, CDR1 is LNHDA and CDR2 SQIVND (reference sequence). For the CDR3, the DNA is TGTGCCAGTAGTATAGATGCAGGGGAAGAGACCCAGTACTTC. Encoded protein: CASSIDAGEETQYF.

The chain recombines TRBV27 with TRBJ1-6; 7 bases match TRBD1. The germline V gene encodes CDR1 MNHEY and CDR2 SMNVEV (reference sequence). V lost 7 bases, J lost 7 bases, and 10 bases stayed unmatched. The CDR3 extends over 15 amino acids. The CDR3 loop reads CASTPTPTGNSPLHF. For the CDR3, the DNA is TGTGCCAGCACCCCAACCCCGACAGGGAATTCACCCCTCCACTTT.

V usage is TRBV14 and J usage is TRBJ2-2, with 7 bases aligning to TRBD2. The germline gives CDR1 SGHDN, CDR2 FVKESK. This CDR3 comprises 15 residues. V lost 4 bases to trimming and J lost 2 bases; unmatched junction nucleotides: 4. In DNA, the CDR3 is TGTGCCAGCAGCCTGACTAGCTTAAACACCGGGGAGCTGTTTTTT. Its protein is CASSLTSLNTGELFF.

The chain employs TRBV5-5 and TRBJ1-1, with 11 bases matching TRBD1. V dropped 5 bases and J dropped 7; count of bases not matched to a gene: 7. Germline CDR1 SGHKS, CDR2 YYEKEE (reference sequence). The CDR3 runs 14 residues. CDR3 in DNA: TGTGCCAGCAGGGGAGGACAGGGGGCGGTTGAAGCTTTCTTT. Its translation is CASRGGQGAVEAFF.

This clone was found once. The chain employs TRBV4-3 and TRBJ1-1, with D perhaps matching TRBD1 (5 bases). V lost 0 bases and J lost 0, with 14 bases in between. CDR3 size: 17 residues. Germline V gene sequence: CDR1 LGHNA, CDR2 YSLEER. CDR3 in amino acids: CASSQEIRVDMNTEAFF. The CDR3, as DNA: TGCGCCAGCAGCCAAGAAATCAGGGTGGACATGAACACTGAAGCTTTCTTT.

The chain uses TRBV7-2 and TRBJ1-4; 7 bases fit TRBD1. With V trimmed by 5 bases and J by 0 bases, 3 bases remained unmatched. Germline V gene lookup returns CDR1 SGHTA and CDR2 FQGNSA. This CDR3 contains 15 residues. In DNA, the CDR3 is TGTGCCAGCAGCCGGCAGGGGGCAACTAATGAAAAACTGTTTTTT. Protein sequence: CASSRQGATNEKLFF.

In nucleotides, the CDR3 is TGCAGCGTTGATAGCCGGGGGGCAGGTAACAATGAGCAGTTCTTC. Protein: CSVDSRGAGNNEQFF. This chain connects TRBV29-1 to TRBJ2-1; the D gene is possibly TRBD2 (7 bases). V was trimmed by 3 bases and J by 5 bases, leaving 17 bases between them. Germline V gene data show CDR1 as SQVTM and CDR2 as ANQGSEA. The CDR3 totals 15 residues.

The CDR3 coding sequence is TGTGCCAGCAGGACAACGTACAATCAGCCCCAGCATTTT. It specifies CASRTTYNQPQHF. The chain is built from TRBV28 and TRBJ1-5; unclear D gene. Trimming removed 6 bases at V and 3 bases at J, with 9 bases between. The V gene's germline CDR1 is MDHEN and CDR2 SYDVKM. The CDR3 runs to 13 residues. The variable domain in full, with the rest retrieved from reference TRBV28 and TRBJ1-5, is DVKVTQSSRYLVKRTGEKVFLECVQDMDHENMFWYRQDPGLGLRLIYFSYDVKMKEKGDIPEGYSVSREKKERFSLILESASTNQTSMYLCASRTTYNQPQHFGDGTRLSIL.

The gene calls are TRBV14 and TRBJ2-5; tentative D call: TRBD2 (5 bases). CDR1 and CDR2 (germline): SGHDN, FVKESK. V lost 0 bases and J lost 5, with 10 bases in between. The CDR3 consists of 14 residues. The CDR3 reads CASSQERAGETQYF. The CDR3 DNA sequence: TGTGCCAGCAGCCAAGAGAGGGCCGGGGAGACCCAGTACTTC. Using reference TRBV14 and TRBJ2-5 for the parts outside the CDR3, the full variable domain is EAGVTQFPSHSVIEKGQTVTLRCDPISGHDNLYWYRRVMGKEIKFLLHFVKESKQDESGMPNNRFLAERTGGTYSTLKVQPAELEDSGVYFCASSQERAGETQYFGPGTRLLVL.

This clone was counted between two and nine times. The chain combines TRBV25-1 with TRBJ2-3; 8 bases agree with TRBD1. V trimming: 3 bases; J trimming: 1 base; junction bases outside the gene matches: 9. The CDR3 is 17 amino acids. The germline gives CDR1 MGHDK, CDR2 SYGVNS. DNA of the CDR3: TGTGCCAGCAGTGAGGGATACAGGGGGGCCCGCACAGATACGCAGTATTTT. Translating it yields CASSEGYRGARTDTQYF.

The chain has TRBV28 and TRBJ1-1; D call uncertain. Per germline, CDR1 MDHEN and CDR2 SYDVKM. The CDR3 contains 13 residues. V was clipped by 2 bases and J by 11 bases, with 15 bases between them. CDR3: CASSLVSQFWAFF. CDR3 coding DNA: TGTGCCAGCAGTTTAGTTAGTCAGTTCTGGGCTTTCTTT.

The CDR3 bases are TGTGCCAGTAGTATAGACCCCGGACGGACGCCAGGAGAGCTGTTTTTT. Encoded protein: CASSIDPGRTPGELFF. V is TRBV19 and J is TRBJ2-2; D gene ambiguous. The germline gives CDR1 LNHDA, CDR2 SQIVND (reference sequence). The V end was cut by 0 bases, the J end by 11 bases, with 19 bases between. This CDR3 comprises 16 residues.

The chain uses TRBV11-3 and TRBJ2-6; D is ambiguous. V was shortened by 5 bases and J by 0 bases, with 14 bases between the two germline ends. The CDR3 has 17 residues. Germline CDR1 SGHNT, CDR2 YENEEA. The CDR3 nucleotides read TGTGCCAGCAGCGCCAGGTCTTGGGGCTCTGGGGCCAACGTCCTGACTTTC. Translated: CASSARSWGSGANVLTF.

This clone has more than one count but fewer than ten. The chain carries TRBV7-9 and TRBJ1-1, with 8 bases that match TRBD1. The CDR3 consists of 14 residues. With 5 bases clipped from V and 6 bases from J, the junction kept 8 bases outside the gene matches. Germline CDR1 reads SEHNR; CDR2 reads FQNEAQ (reference sequence). CDR3 nucleotide sequence: TGTGCCAGCAGCCACAGGGGGTTGGGGGCTGAAGCTTTCTTT. Translating it yields CASSHRGLGAEAFF. Full variable domain (outside the CDR3, taken from reference TRBV7-9 and TRBJ1-1): DTGVSQNPRHKITKRGQNVTFRCDPISEHNRLYWYRQTLGQGPEFLTYFQNEAQLEKSRLLSDRFSAERPKGSFSTLEIQRTEQGDSAMYLCASSHRGLGAEAFFGQGTRLTVV.